This TCR beta chain was recovered during a study of shared clonotypes between healthy human individuals. The wider study: For every donor, three CD4 naive, three CD4 memory, two CD8 naive and one CD8 memory plates were used.

Germline trimming cut 3 bases from V and 5 bases from J; bases unmatched to any gene: 2. Germline values: CDR1 KGHSH, CDR2 LQKENI. The CDR3 extends over 15 amino acids. Repertoires were generated with immunoSEQ multiplex PCR, while TCRdb's copy carries only in-frame clones and drops some. The sample yields about 2.4 million clones, roughly nine tenths seen once. Turning to this clone: Its target is not known. The sample contains more than one DNA sequence encoding this CDR3.

Study-wide points: Only blood was sampled; tissue repertoires likely differ.

The sample comprised naive CD4+ T cells sorted from blood. The subset: CD45RA+ positively selected. The chain carries TRBV18 and TRBJ2-2; 11 bases are a match to TRBD2. The source is a young man in good health. The CDR3: CASSPRTSGTGELFF. The DNA for the CDR3 is TGTGCCAGCTCACCCCGGACTAGCGGGACCGGGGAGCTGTTTTTT.